The sequence of this T cell receptor (beta chain) was determined in a study of T cells after somatic rescue of genetic block. Germline V gives CDR1 SQVTM, CDR2 ANQGSEA. The CDR3 covers 13 residues. Trimming took 4 bases from V and 1 from J, leaving 10 bases between them. The data were produced by immunoSEQ multiplex PCR, yet TCRdb's version contains in-frame clones alone and is incomplete. The data show tens of thousands of clones, about nine tenths seen once. The specimen was peripheral blood mononuclear cells (PBMCs). This receptor was taken from a woman under 30. This rearrangement joins TRBV29-1 to TRBJ1-2, with D unclear. CDR3 in amino acids: CSVGPPYNYGYTF. In DNA form, the CDR3 reads TGCAGCGTTGGGCCCCCGTATAACTATGGCTACACCTTC.